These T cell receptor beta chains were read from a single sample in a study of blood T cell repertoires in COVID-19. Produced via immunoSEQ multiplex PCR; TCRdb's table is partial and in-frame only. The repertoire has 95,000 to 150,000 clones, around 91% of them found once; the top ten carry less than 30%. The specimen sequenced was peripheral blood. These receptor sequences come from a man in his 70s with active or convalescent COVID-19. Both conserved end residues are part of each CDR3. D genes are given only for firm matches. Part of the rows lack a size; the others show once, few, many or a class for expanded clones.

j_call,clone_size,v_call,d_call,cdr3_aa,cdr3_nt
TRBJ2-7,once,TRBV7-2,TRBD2,CASTEASGIYEQYF,TGTGCCAGCACCGAGGCTAGCGGGATTTACGAGCAGTACTTC
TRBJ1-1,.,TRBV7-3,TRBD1,CASSRTGGARVDTEAFF,TGTGCCAGCAGCCGGACAGGGGGCGCTCGGGTGGACACTGAAGCTTTCTTT
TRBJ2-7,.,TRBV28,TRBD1,CASRPVGTAKYEQYF,TGTGCCAGCAGACCCGTCGGGACAGCCAAATACGAGCAGTACTTC
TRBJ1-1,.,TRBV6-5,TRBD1,CASSSSRQGAGTEAFF,TGTGCCAGCAGTTCGTCCCGACAGGGGGCAGGGACTGAAGCTTTCTTT
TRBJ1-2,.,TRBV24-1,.,CATSDPTGPLTNYGYTF,TGTGCCACCAGTGACCCCACAGGACCACTGACTAACTATGGCTACACCTTC
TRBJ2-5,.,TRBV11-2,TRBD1,CASSFIQGAGETQYF,TGTGCCAGCAGCTTTATACAGGGGGCGGGGGAGACCCAGTACTTC
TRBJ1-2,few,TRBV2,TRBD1,CASSPDPRGVYGYTF,TGTGCCAGCAGTCCAGACCCCAGGGGGGTCTATGGCTACACCTTC
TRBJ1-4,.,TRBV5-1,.,CASSAGQGRTNEKLFF,TGCGCCAGCAGCGCAGGACAAGGCCGAACTAATGAAAAACTGTTTTTT
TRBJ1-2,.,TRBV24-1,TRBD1,CATSDNDRGYGYTF,TGTGCCACCAGTGACAACGACAGGGGCTATGGCTACACCTTC
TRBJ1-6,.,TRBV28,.,CASRITNNSPLHF,TGTGCCAGCAGGATCACTAATAATTCACCCCTCCACTTT
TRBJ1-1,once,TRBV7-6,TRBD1,CASSSRDSNTEAFF,TGTGCCAGCAGCTCAAGGGACAGCAACACTGAAGCTTTCTTT
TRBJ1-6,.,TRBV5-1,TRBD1,CASSFVDRDSPLHF,TGCGCCAGCAGCTTTGTGGACAGGGATTCACCCCTCCACTTT
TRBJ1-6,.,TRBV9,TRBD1,CASSSLDRDAPLHF,TGTGCCAGCAGCTCCTTAGACAGGGATGCACCCCTCCACTTT
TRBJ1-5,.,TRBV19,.,CAARGGARSNQPQHF,TGTGCCGCCCGTGGGGGGGCACGGAGCAATCAGCCCCAGCATTTT
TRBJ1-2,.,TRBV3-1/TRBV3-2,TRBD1,CASSHGQVGYTF,TGTGCCAGCAGCCACGGACAGGTGGGCTACACCTTC
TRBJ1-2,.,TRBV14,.,CASSQAENYGYTF,TGTGCCAGCAGCCAAGCAGAAAACTATGGCTACACCTTC
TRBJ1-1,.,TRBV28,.,CASSFPRGGHGEAFF,TGTGCCAGCAGTTTTCCCCGGGGGGGGCATGGTGAAGCTTTCTTT
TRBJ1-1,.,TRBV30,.,CAWSVSPNTEAFF,TGTGCCTGGAGTGTCAGTCCGAACACTGAAGCTTTCTTT
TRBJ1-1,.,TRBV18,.,CASSPGANTEAFF,TGTGCCAGCTCACCAGGGGCGAACACTGAAGCTTTCTTT
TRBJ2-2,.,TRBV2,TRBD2,CASRETSGGTGELFF,TGTGCCAGCAGGGAGACTAGCGGGGGCACCGGGGAGCTGTTTTTT